Sequencing of this TCR beta chain was carried out in a study of shared clonotypes between healthy human individuals. Regarding this clone: What it binds is unknown.

The CDR3 has 11 residues. J lost 12 bases, V lost 6 bases, and 7 bases had no gene match. Germline assignment: CDR1 SNHLY and CDR2 FYNNEI. Measured with immunoSEQ multiplex PCR; TCRdb has only the in-frame clones, and not every one. The data show about 380,000 clones, 96% seen once. Regarding the study as a whole: Generation probabilities of non-shared clonotypes were lower (relative to those shared by all four donors).

The chain carries TRBV2 and TRBJ1-1, with 7 bases that match TRBD1. Sequences were obtained from memory CD8+ T cells sorted from blood. This sample's subset: CD45RO+ cells pooled with CCR7-negative TemRA cells. This clonotype originated in a man aged 25-40 years in good health. Written as DNA, the CDR3 is TGTGCCAGCAGCACGACAGGGCGACCTTTCTTT. Protein: CASSTTGRPFF.